Listed below are T cell receptor beta chains from one sample, sequenced in a study of blood T cell repertoires in COVID-19. The method was immunoSEQ multiplex PCR; TCRdb's version includes in-frame clones alone and lacks a portion of them. Of 200,000 to 250,000 clones listed, approximately 90% are singletons. Input material: peripheral blood. The receptors shown here come from an elderly man with acute or convalescent COVID-19. Both conserved end residues are part of each CDR3. The D gene is left open where the match is weak. The size field is filled for only some rows; it gives once, few, many or a size class.

d_gene	abundance	j_gene	v_gene	CDR3aa	CDR3nt
.	few	TRBJ2-5	TRBV18	CASSPSSGFETQYF	TGTGCCAGCTCACCATCGTCAGGGTTCGAGACCCAGTACTTC
TRBD1	.	TRBJ2-7	TRBV30	CAWSVSGTGIYEQYF	TGTGCCTGGAGTGTATCCGGGACAGGGATCTACGAGCAGTACTTC
TRBD1	.	TRBJ1-5	TRBV30	CAWRGTGFGQPQHF	TGTGCCTGGAGAGGGACAGGGTTCGGGCAGCCCCAGCATTTT
TRBD2	.	TRBJ2-2	TRBV3-1/TRBV3-2	CASSAPSGRNTGELFF	TGTGCTAGCAGCGCCCCTAGCGGGAGGAACACCGGGGAGCTGTTTTTT
.	.	TRBJ1-2	TRBV19	CASSDGGRANYGYTF	TGTGCCAGTAGCGATGGCGGCAGAGCTAACTATGGCTACACCTTC
.	.	TRBJ1-2	TRBV19	CASSIARSNYGYTF	TGTGCCAGTAGTATAGCCCGTTCTAACTATGGCTACACCTTC
TRBD1	.	TRBJ1-1	TRBV18	CASSLTGDTEAFF	TGTGCCAGCTCCCTGACAGGGGACACTGAAGCTTTCTTT
.	.	TRBJ1-3	TRBV21-1	CASSKAGGRSGNTIYF	TGTGCCAGCAGCAAAGCCGGAGGTCGCTCTGGAAACACCATATATTTT
TRBD2	.	TRBJ2-7	TRBV5-4	CASSSGLAGGIYEQYF	TGTGCCAGCAGCTCGGGACTAGCGGGAGGCATCTACGAGCAGTACTTC
TRBD2	few	TRBJ2-7	TRBV30	CAWSTPSGRAQYF	TGTGCCTGGAGTACTCCCAGCGGGAGGGCGCAGTACTTC
TRBD1	.	TRBJ2-3	TRBV27	CASSLFGQVSGTDTQYF	TGTGCCAGCAGTTTGTTTGGACAGGTTTCCGGCACAGATACGCAGTATTTT
TRBD2	.	TRBJ2-3	TRBV29-1	CSVEFLAGGLSTDTQYF	TGCAGCGTTGAATTTCTAGCGGGAGGCCTGAGCACAGATACGCAGTATTTT
.	.	TRBJ1-1	TRBV19	CASSWGGRMNTEAFF	TGTGCCAGTTCATGGGGGGGCAGAATGAACACTGAAGCTTTCTTT
TRBD2	.	TRBJ2-7	TRBV6-6	CASSRSPREAYEQYF	TGTGCCAGCAGTCGATCCCCGCGGGAGGCCTACGAGCAGTACTTC
.	.	TRBJ1-3	TRBV10-3	CAISEPGEGNTIYF	TGTGCCATCAGTGAGCCAGGGGAAGGAAACACCATATATTTT
TRBD1	once	TRBJ1-2	TRBV24-1	CATSEGQIKGYTF	TGTGCCACCAGTGAGGGACAGATTAAAGGCTACACCTTC
.	once	TRBJ1-4	TRBV6-4	CASSSGPNEKLFF	TGTGCCAGCAGTTCAGGGCCTAATGAAAAACTGTTTTTT
.	once	TRBJ1-1	TRBV20-1	CSASQFGVLNTEAFF	TGCAGTGCTAGTCAGTTCGGGGTCTTGAACACTGAAGCTTTCTTT
TRBD1	.	TRBJ2-7	TRBV28	CASSPPRSTGSYEQYF	TGTGCCAGCAGTCCTCCCCGGTCGACAGGGTCCTACGAGCAGTACTTC
.	.	TRBJ1-5	TRBV6-5	CASRDTSFSNQPQHF	TGTGCCAGCAGGGACACTTCCTTTAGCAATCAGCCCCAGCATTTT
TRBD1	.	TRBJ1-5	TRBV27	CASSFGQGRQPQHF	TGTGCCAGCAGTTTCGGACAGGGCAGACAGCCCCAGCATTTT
TRBD1	.	TRBJ1-4	TRBV19	CASRDTGGHEKLFF	TGTGCCAGTAGAGACACAGGGGGGCATGAAAAACTGTTTTTT
.	.	TRBJ1-5	TRBV6-1	CASSDSGQGRQPQHF	.